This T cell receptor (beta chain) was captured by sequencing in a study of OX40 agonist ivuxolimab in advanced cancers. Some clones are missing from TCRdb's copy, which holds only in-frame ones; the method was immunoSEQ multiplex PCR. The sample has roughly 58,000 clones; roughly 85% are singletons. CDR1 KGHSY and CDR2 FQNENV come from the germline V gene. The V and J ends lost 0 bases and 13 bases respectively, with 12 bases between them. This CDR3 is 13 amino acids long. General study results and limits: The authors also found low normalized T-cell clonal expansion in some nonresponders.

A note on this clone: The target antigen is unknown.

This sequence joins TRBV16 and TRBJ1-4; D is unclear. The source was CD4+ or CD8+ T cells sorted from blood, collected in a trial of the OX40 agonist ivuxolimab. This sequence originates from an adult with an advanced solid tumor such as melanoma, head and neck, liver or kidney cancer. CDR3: CASSQSEGKGLFF. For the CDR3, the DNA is TGTGCCAGCAGCCAATCCGAGGGCAAGGGACTGTTTTTT.